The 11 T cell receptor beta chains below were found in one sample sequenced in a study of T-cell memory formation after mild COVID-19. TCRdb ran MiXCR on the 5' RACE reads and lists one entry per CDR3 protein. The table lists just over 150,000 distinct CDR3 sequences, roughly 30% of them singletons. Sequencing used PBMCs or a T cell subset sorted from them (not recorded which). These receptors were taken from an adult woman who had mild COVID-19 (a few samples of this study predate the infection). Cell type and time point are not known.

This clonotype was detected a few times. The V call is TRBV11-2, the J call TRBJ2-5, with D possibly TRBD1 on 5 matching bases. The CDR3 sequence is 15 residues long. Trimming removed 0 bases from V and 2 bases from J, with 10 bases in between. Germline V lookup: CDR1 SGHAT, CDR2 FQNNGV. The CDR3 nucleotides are TGTGCCAGCAGCTTAGACCAGGGAAGGCAAGAGACCCAGTACTTC. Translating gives CASSLDQGRQETQYF.

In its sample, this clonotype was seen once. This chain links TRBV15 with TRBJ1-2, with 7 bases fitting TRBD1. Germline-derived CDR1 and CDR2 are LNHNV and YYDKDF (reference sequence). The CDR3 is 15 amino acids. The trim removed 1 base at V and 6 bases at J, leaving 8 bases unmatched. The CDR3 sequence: CATSRGLGTVDGYTF. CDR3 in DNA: TGTGCCACCAGCAGAGGCCTCGGGACAGTCGATGGCTACACCTTC.

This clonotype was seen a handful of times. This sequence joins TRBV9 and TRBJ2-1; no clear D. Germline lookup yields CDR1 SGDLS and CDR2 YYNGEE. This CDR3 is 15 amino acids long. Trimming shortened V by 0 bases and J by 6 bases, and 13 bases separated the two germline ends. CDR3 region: CASSVADSRSNEQFF. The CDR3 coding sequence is TGTGCCAGCAGCGTAGCCGATAGCCGTAGCAATGAGCAGTTCTTC.

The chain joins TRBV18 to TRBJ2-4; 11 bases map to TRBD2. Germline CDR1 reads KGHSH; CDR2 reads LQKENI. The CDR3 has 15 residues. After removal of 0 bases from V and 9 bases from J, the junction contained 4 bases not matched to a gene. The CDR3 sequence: CASSPPASGGSIQYF. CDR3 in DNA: TGTGCCAGCTCACCACCGGCTAGCGGGGGGTCCATTCAGTACTTC.

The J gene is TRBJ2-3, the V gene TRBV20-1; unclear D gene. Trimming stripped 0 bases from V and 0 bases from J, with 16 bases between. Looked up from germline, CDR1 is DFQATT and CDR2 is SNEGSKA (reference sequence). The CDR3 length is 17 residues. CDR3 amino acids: CSARDFRGYGSTDTQYF. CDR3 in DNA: TGCAGTGCTAGAGACTTTCGAGGTTATGGGAGCACAGATACGCAGTATTTT.

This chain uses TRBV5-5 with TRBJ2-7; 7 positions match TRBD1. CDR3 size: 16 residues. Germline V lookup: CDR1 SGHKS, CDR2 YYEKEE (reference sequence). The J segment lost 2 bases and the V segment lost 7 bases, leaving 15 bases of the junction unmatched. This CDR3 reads CASEPRNRGSAYEQYF. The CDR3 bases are TGTGCCAGCGAGCCGCGCAACAGGGGATCGGCCTACGAGCAGTACTTC.

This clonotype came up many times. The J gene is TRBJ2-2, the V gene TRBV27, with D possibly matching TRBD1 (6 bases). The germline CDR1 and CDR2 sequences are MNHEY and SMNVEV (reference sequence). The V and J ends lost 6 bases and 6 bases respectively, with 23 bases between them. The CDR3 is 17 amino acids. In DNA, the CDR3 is TGTGCCAGCAGCTACCTACCGGGACAACTTCGGCCCGGGGAGCTGTTTTTT. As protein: CASSYLPGQLRPGELFF.

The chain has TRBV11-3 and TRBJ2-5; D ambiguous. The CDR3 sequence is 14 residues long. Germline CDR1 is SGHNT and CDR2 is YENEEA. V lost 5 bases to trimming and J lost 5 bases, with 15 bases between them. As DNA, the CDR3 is TGTGCCAGCAGCCTACGCCCAAAAAGGGAGACCCAGTACTTC. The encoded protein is CASSLRPKRETQYF.

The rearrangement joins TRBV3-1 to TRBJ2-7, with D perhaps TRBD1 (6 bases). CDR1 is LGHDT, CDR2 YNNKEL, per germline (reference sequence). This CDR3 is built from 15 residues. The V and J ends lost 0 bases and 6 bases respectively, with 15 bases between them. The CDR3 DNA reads TGTGCCAGCAGCCAAGAACCCGGGACAATAGGCGAGCAGTACTTC. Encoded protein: CASSQEPGTIGEQYF.

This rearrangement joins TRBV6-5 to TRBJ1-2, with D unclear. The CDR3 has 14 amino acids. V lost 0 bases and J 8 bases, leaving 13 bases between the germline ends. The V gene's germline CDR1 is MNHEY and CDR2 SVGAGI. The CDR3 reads CASSYSREQWGYTF. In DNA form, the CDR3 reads TGTGCCAGCAGTTACTCGCGGGAACAGTGGGGCTACACCTTC.

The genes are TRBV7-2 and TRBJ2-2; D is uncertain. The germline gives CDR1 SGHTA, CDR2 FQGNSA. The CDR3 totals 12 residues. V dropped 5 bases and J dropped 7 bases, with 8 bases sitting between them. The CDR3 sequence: CASSLLGGELFF. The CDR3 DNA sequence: TGTGCCAGCAGCCTCCTGGGCGGGGAGCTGTTTTTT.